This TCR beta chain was recorded in a study of prognosis after radiotherapy for stage I lung cancer. This clonotype was picked up many times. V lost 0 bases and J 4 bases, leaving 16 bases between the germline ends. CDR1 GTSNPN and CDR2 SVGIG come from the germline V gene (reference sequence). The CDR3 contains 16 residues. Genomic DNA yielded TCR beta CDR3, amplified by two-round multiplex PCR. It was primers specific to each TRBV and TRBJ gene that first-round PCR used. Each CDR3 protein gets one entry after TCRdb re-called the multiplex PCR reads with MiXCR. This sample carries about 30,000 distinct CDR3 sequences, roughly 30% of them seen once, and the ten largest clones take 9.5% to 13%.

This chain joins TRBV30 and TRBJ1-5; D is possibly TRBD1 (6 bases). The material was PBMCs, obtained before or after stereotactic body radiation therapy (not recorded which). This sequence was found in a donor at least 50 years old with non-small cell lung cancer. This CDR3 reads CAWSVRGHKGNQPQHF. Written as DNA, the CDR3 is TGTGCCTGGAGTGTACGGGGACATAAAGGAAATCAGCCCCAGCATTTT.